This section outlines one TCR beta chain sequence together with its context. Ten immunoSEQ deep assay plates served to sequence unsorted PBMC DNA. TCRdb keeps only in-frame clones here, not all; method: immunoSEQ multiplex PCR. The sample holds about 600,000 clones, roughly four fifths seen once. The data derive from a study of shared clonotypes between healthy human individuals. Turning to the study itself: The study enrolled a couple of women and three men aged 18 to 49.

This CDR3 spans 13 amino acids. Germline V gene lookup returns CDR1 SGHAT and CDR2 FQNNGV. The ends were cut back, 5 bases at V and 7 bases at J, with 14 bases in the middle. HIV-negative, healthy adults without recent acute infections or vaccinations were the donors. Each sample came from a Caucasian adult donor living in Nashville, Tennessee. The gene calls are TRBV11-2 and TRBJ1-1; D gene uncertain. The sequence came from a woman aged 40-49 years in good health. Some clones in this sample may be carry-over from other donors' samples. Material for sequencing was PBMCs. This CDR3 reads CASSPLLRIEAFF. CDR3 sequence (DNA): TGTGCCAGCAGCCCGTTACTCAGGATTGAAGCTTTCTTT. Together with reference TRBV11-2 and TRBJ1-1, the CDR3 gives the full variable domain: EAGVAQSPRYKIIEKRQSVAFWCNPISGHATLYWYQQILGQGPKLLIQFQNNGVVDDSQLPKDRFSAERLKGVDSTLKIQPAKLEDSAVYLCASSPLLRIEAFFGQGTRLTVV.